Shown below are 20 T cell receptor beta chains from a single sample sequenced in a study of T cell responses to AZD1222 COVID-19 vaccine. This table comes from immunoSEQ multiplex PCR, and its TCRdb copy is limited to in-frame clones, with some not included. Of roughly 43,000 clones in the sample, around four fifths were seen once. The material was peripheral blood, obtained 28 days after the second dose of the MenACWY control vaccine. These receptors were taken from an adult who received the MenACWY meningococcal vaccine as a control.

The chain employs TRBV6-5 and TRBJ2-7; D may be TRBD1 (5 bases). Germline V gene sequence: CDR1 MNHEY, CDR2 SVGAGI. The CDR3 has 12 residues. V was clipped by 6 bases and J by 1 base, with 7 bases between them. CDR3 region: CASRQVSYEQYF. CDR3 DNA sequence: TGTGCCAGCAGACAGGTATCCTACGAGCAGTACTTC.

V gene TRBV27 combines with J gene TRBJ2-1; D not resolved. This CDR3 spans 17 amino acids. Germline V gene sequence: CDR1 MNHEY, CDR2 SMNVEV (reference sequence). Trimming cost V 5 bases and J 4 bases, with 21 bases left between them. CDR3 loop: CASSPYAGNLGYNEQFF. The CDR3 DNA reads TGTGCCAGCAGTCCGTACGCAGGAAATCTTGGGTACAATGAGCAGTTCTTC.

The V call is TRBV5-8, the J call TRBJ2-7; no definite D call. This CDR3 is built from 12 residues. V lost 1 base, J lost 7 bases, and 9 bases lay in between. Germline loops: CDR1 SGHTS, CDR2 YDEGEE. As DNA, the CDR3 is TGTGCCAGCAGCTTGATGTGGGAAGAGCAGTACGTC. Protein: CASSLMWEEQYV.

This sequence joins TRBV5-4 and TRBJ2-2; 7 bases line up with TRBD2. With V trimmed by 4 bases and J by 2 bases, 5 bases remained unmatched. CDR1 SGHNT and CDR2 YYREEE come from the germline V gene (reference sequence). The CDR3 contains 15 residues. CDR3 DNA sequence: TGTGCCAGCAGCGCCGGGGGGATAAACACCGGGGAGCTGTTTTTT. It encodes CASSAGGINTGELFF.

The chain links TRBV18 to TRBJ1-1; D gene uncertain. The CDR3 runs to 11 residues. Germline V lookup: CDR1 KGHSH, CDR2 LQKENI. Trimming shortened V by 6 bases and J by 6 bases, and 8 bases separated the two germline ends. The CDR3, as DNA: TGTGCCAGCTCCACCGACGCTGAAGCTTTCTTT. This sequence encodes CASSTDAEAFF.

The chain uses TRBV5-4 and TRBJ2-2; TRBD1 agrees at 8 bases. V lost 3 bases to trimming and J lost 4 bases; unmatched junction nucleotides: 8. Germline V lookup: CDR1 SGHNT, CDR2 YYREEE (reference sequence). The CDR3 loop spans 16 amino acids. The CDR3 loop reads CASSSLDRGSTGELFF. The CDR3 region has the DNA TGTGCCAGCAGCTCTCTTGACAGGGGAAGCACCGGGGAGCTGTTTTTT.

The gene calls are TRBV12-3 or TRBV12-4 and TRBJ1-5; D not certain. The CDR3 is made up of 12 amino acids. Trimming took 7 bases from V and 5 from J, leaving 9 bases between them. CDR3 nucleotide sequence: TGTGCCAGCACCAACTCCTATCAGCCCCAGCATTTT. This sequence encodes CASTNSYQPQHF.

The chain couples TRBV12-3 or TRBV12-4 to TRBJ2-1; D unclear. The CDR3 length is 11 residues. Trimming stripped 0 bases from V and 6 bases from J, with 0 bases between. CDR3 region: CASSLANEQFF. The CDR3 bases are TGTGCCAGCAGTTTAGCCAATGAGCAGTTCTTC.

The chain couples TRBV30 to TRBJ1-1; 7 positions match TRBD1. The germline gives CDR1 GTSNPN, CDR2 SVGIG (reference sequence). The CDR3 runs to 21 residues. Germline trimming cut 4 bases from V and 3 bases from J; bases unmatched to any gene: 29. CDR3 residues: CAWIPRLRLISDRVGDTEAFF. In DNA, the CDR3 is TGTGCCTGGATACCCCGACTCCGTCTTATTTCTGACAGGGTCGGGGACACTGAAGCTTTCTTT.

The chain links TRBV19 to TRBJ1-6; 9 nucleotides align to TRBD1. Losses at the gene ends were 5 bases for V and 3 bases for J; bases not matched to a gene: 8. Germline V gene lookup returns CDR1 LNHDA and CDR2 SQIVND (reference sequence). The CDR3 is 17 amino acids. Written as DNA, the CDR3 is TGTGCCAGTAGTTATCAACAGGGGGCGGACTATAATTCACCCCTCCACTTT. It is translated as CASSYQQGADYNSPLHF.

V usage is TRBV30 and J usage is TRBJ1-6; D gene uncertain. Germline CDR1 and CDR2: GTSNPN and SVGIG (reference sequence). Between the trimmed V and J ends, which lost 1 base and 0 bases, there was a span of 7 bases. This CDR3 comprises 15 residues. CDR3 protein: CAWSGRLSYNSPLHF. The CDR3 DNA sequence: TGTGCCTGGAGTGGACGGCTCTCCTATAATTCACCCCTCCACTTT.

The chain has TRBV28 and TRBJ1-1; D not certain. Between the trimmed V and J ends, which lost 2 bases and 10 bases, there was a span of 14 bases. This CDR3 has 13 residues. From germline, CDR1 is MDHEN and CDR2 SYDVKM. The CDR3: CASSLPPGVGAFF. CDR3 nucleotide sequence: TGTGCCAGCAGTTTACCCCCCGGGGTTGGAGCTTTCTTT.

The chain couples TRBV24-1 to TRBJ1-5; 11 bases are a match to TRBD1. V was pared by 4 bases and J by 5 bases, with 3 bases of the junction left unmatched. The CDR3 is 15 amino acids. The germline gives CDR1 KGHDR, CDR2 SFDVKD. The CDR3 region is CATSELGQGDQPQHF. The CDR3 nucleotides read TGTGCCACCAGTGAACTGGGACAGGGGGATCAGCCCCAGCATTTT.

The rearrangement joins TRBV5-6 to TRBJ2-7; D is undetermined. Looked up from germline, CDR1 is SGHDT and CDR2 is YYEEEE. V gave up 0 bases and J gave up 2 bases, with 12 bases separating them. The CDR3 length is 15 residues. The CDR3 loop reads CASSLAKVRPYEQYV. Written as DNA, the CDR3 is TGTGCCAGCAGCTTGGCCAAGGTCAGGCCCTACGAGCAGTACGTC.

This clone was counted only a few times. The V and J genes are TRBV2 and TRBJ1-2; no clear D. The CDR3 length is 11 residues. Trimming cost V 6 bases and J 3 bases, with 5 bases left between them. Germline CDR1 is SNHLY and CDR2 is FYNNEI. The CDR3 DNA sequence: TGTGCCAGCAGACACGACTATGGCTACACCTTC. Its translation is CASRHDYGYTF.

As DNA, the CDR3 is TGTGCCAGCAGCTTGAGACAGTATAATTCACCCCTCCACTTT. Its protein is CASSLRQYNSPLHF. This chain uses TRBV5-5 with TRBJ1-6, with D maybe TRBD1 (5 bases). The CDR3 loop spans 14 amino acids. Trimming left V 1 base short and J 4 bases short, with 6 bases between. Germline V CDR1 and CDR2: SGHKS, YYEKEE (reference sequence).

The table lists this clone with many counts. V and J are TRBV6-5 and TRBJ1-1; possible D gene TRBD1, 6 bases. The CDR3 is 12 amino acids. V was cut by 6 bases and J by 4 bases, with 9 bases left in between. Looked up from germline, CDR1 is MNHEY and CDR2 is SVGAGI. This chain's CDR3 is CASRGGSTEAFF. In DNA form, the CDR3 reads TGTGCCAGCAGAGGGGGATCCACTGAAGCTTTCTTT.

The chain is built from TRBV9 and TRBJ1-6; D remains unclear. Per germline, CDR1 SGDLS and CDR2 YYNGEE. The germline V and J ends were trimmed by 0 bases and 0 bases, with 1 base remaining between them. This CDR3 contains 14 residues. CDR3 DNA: TGTGCCAGCAGCGTAGACTCCTATAATTCACCCCTCCACTTT. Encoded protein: CASSVDSYNSPLHF.

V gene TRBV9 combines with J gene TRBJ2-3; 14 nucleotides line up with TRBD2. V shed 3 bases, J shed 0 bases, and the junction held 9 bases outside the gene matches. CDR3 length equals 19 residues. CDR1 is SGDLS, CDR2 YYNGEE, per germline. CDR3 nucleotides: TGTGCCAGCAGCGCACTAGGGACTAGCGGGGGCCGTAGCACAGATACGCAGTATTTT. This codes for CASSALGTSGGRSTDTQYF.

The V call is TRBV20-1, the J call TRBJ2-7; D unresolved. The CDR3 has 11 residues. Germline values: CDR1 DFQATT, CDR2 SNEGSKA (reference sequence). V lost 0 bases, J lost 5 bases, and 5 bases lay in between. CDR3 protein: CSARDAHEQYF. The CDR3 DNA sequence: TGCAGTGCTAGAGATGCCCACGAGCAGTACTTC.